A selection of T cell receptor beta chains follows, all from one sample in a study of graft-versus-host responses after intestinal transplantation. The method was immunoSEQ multiplex PCR; TCRdb's version includes in-frame clones alone and lacks a portion of them. Among over 3,000 clones listed, about 43% were seen once. The sequences come from alloreactive CD8+ T cells from a mixed lymphocyte reaction culture, collected before transplantation. The receptors come from a human patient who was an organ donor for intestinal transplantation. CDR3s include the opening cysteine and the closing phenylalanine or tryptophan. Fields, in order: J gene, V gene, D gene, clone size, CDR3 protein, CDR3 DNA. D genes are given only for firm matches. Some rows have no size entry. The others give once, few or many, or a class for an expanded clone.

TRBJ2-7	TRBV5-1	.	.	CASSLGTTHLFEQYF	TGCGCCAGCAGCTTGGGGACTACCCACCTGTTCGAGCAGTACTTC
TRBJ1-1	TRBV28	TRBD1	medium-sized	CASSFRDRDGYF	TGTGCCAGCAGTTTTAGGGACAGGGATGGCTATTTT
TRBJ1-2	TRBV27	.	.	CACAWGHNNYGYTF	TGTGCCTGCGCCTGGGGGCATAATAACTATGGCTACACCTTC
TRBJ2-3	TRBV7-6	TRBD2	.	CASSLAASGDTDTQYF	TGTGCCAGCAGCTTAGCCGCGAGCGGGGACACAGATACGCAGTATTTT
TRBJ1-1	TRBV10-2	TRBD1	.	CASTRTGREAFF	TGCGCCAGCACCCGGACAGGGAGGGAAGCTTTCTTT
TRBJ2-7	TRBV7-3	TRBD2	.	CASFGGRQVFHEQYF	TGTGCCAGCTTCGGCGGGAGGCAAGTTTTCCACGAGCAGTACTTC
TRBJ2-1	TRBV6-1	TRBD1	.	CAGSWDSHNEQFF	TGTGCCGGCAGCTGGGACAGCCACAATGAGCAGTTCTTC
TRBJ1-4	TRBV5-4	TRBD1	.	CASSQEQGVFSNEKLFF	TGTGCCAGCAGCCAAGAACAGGGGGTATTTTCTAATGAAAAACTGTTTTTT
TRBJ2-7	TRBV5-6	.	.	CASSFGYNEQYF	TGTGCCAGCAGCTTCGGGTACAACGAGCAGTACTTC
TRBJ2-5	TRBV30	.	.	CAWSLGLYGRGETQYF	TGTGCCTGGAGTCTGGGGCTCTACGGGAGAGGGGAGACCCAGTACTTC
TRBJ2-5	TRBV7-3	TRBD1	few	CASSPSGTGSVRVETQYF	TGTGCCAGCAGCCCGTCCGGGACAGGCTCAGTTCGGGTGGAGACCCAGTACTTC
TRBJ2-3	TRBV6-5	.	.	CASGPHRTDTQYF	TGTGCCAGCGGCCCGCATCGCACAGATACGCAGTATTTT
TRBJ2-1	TRBV7-9	TRBD1	few	CASSSLDRGIEQFF	TGTGCCAGCAGCTCGCTCGACAGGGGGATTGAGCAGTTCTTC
TRBJ2-3	TRBV28	.	.	CASSETADTQYF	TGTGCCAGCAGTGAGACAGCAGATACGCAGTATTTT
TRBJ2-7	TRBV27	.	.	CASSPMTPGGASYEQYF	TGTGCCAGCAGTCCTATGACGCCGGGGGGCGCCTCCTACGAGCAGTACTTC
TRBJ2-1	TRBV27	.	.	CASSAYREPAYNEQFF	TGTGCCAGCAGTGCGTACAGGGAGCCGGCCTACAATGAGCAGTTCTTC
TRBJ2-7	TRBV18	TRBD1	few	CASSSRTGIYEQYF	TGTGCCAGCTCATCAAGGACAGGCATCTACGAGCAGTACTTC
TRBJ2-7	TRBV5-8	.	medium-sized	CASSLGGENEQYF	TGTGCCAGCAGCTTGGGGGGCGAGAACGAGCAGTACTTC
TRBJ2-5	TRBV7-2	.	few	CASSLYGLQETQYF	TGTGCCAGCAGCTTGTACGGTTTGCAAGAGACCCAGTACTTC
TRBJ2-3	TRBV6-5	TRBD2	.	CARRTSYTILDTQYF	TGTGCCAGACGGACTAGCTACACCATATTAGATACGCAGTATTTT
TRBJ2-1	TRBV7-9	.	.	CASSLGFSYNEQFF	TGTGCCAGCAGCTTAGGATTTAGCTACAATGAGCAGTTCTTC
TRBJ1-1	TRBV4-1	.	few	CASRPPGGVNTEAFF	TGCGCCAGCAGACCTCCGGGGGGGGTGAACACTGAAGCTTTCTTT
TRBJ2-7	TRBV7-6	TRBD2	few	CASSVTSGRAPYEQYF	TGTGCCAGCAGCGTGACTAGCGGGAGGGCCCCCTACGAGCAGTACTTC
TRBJ2-2	TRBV7-9	.	.	CASSPPFVTGELFF	TGTGCCAGCAGCCCCCCCTTTGTCACCGGGGAGCTGTTTTTT
TRBJ2-7	TRBV11-2	TRBD1	medium-sized	CASSSDRATSYEQYF	TGTGCCAGCAGTTCAGACAGGGCTACCTCCTACGAGCAGTACTTC
TRBJ1-1	TRBV30	TRBD1	.	CAWRGTGNTEAFF	TGTGCCTGGAGAGGGACAGGGAACACTGAAGCTTTCTTT
TRBJ1-3	TRBV11-2	TRBD1	.	CASSLEWQGAGNTIYF	TGTGCCAGCAGCTTAGAGTGGCAGGGGGCTGGAAACACCATATATTTT
TRBJ1-5	TRBV6-6	.	.	CASSYWEGTGNQPQHF	TGTGCCAGCAGTTACTGGGAGGGAACGGGCAATCAGCCCCAGCATTTT